This T cell receptor (beta chain) emerged from a study of cytomegalovirus exposure and HLA in healthy donors. Whole-study findings and limits: Among TCR beta chains, those listed as cytomegalovirus-associated numbered 164.

Produced via immunoSEQ multiplex PCR; TCRdb's table is partial and in-frame only. The table has over 110,000 clones, about 87% seen once. The CDR3 has 14 residues. Germline V gene lookup returns CDR1 SGHDT and CDR2 YYEEEE. Trimming removed 4 bases at V and 5 bases at J, with 13 bases between. A note on this clone: Its matching antigen is unknown.

The sample was PBMCs. The TCR sequence derives from a man in his late teens or twenties in good health and CMV-seropositive. The rearrangement links TRBV5-6 to TRBJ2-1, with a weak D call TRBD1 (6 bases). This CDR3 is CASSPRGRNNEQFF. Written as DNA, the CDR3 is TGTGCCAGCAGCCCCAGGGGCAGAAACAATGAGCAGTTCTTC.